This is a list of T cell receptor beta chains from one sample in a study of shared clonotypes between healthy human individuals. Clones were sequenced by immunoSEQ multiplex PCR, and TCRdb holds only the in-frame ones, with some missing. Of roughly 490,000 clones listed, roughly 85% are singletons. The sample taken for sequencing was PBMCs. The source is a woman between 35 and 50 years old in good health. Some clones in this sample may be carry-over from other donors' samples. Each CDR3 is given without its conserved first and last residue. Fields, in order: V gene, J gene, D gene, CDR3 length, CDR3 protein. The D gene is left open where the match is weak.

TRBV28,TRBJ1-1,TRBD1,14,ASSLFGTGSDTEAF
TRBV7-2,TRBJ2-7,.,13,ASRPPQGPSYEQY
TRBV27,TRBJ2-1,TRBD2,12,ASIWTSGNNEQF
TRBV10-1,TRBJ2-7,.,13,ASSVRGGRSYEQY
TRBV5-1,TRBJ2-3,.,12,ASSFGTISDTQY
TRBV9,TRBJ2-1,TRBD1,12,ASSVTGDHNEQF
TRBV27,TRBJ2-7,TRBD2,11,ASSLGLAYEQY
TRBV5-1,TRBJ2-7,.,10,ASSFRPDEQY
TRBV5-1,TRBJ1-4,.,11,ASRQATNEKLF
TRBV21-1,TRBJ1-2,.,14,ASSKVDRTINYGYT
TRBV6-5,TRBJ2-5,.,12,ASRQDSAKRPQY
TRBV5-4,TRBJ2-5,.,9,ASSLDGPQY
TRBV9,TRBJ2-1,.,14,ASSPGLPSSYNEQF
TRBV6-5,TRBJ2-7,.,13,ASSPHLGIQYEQY
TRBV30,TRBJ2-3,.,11,AWSFTGTDTQY
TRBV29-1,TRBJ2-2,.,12,SVVAQGNTGELF
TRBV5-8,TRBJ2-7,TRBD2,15,ASSSRRWTSGSYEQY
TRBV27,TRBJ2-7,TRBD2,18,ASSLLGFSGLAGGQYEQY
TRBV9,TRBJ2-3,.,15,ASSAGPGRTSTDTQY
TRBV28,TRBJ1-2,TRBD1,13,ASSSTGGRDYGYT
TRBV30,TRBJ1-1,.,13,AWSVGGRTNTEAF
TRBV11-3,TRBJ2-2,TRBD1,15,ASSPGQGSGNTGELF
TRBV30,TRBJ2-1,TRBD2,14,AWIPQDSASGGEQF
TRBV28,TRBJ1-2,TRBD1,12,ASSRAQGARGYT
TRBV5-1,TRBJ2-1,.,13,ASSRGQGGYNEQF
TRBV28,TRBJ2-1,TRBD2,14,ASRGLAYEVGNEQF
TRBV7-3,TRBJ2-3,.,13,ASRIDSASTDTQY
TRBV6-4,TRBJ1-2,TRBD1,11,ASSPDRGYGYT
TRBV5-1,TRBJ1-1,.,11,ASSFQGETEAF
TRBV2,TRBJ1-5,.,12,ASSESGGLSPQH
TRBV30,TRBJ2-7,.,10,AWTTATYEQY
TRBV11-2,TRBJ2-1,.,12,ASSLSPNHNEQF
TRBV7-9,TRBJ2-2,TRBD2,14,ASSLRLAPGTGELF
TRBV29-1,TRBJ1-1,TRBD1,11,SVAGQGDTEAF
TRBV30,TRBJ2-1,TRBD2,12,ACPTSGSYNEQF
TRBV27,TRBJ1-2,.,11,ASSLGLGDGYT
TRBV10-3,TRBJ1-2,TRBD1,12,AISYSGQGDGYT
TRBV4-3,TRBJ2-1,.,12,ASSLYEANNEQF
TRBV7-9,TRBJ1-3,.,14,ASSLATRVSGNTIY
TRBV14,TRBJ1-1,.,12,ASSQGSGNTEAF
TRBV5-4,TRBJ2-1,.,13,ASSLESGSWNEQF
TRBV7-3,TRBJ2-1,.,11,ASSLDRDNEQF
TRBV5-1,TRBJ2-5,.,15,ASSLAGAGAYQETQY
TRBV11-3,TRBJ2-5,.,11,ASSLIDSQTQY
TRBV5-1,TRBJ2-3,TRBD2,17,ASSPGTSGTDGGTDTQY
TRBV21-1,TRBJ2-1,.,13,ASSRIPHDYNEQF
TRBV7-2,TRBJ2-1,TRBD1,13,ASRTGVVSYNEQF
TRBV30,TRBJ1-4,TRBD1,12,AWTAGGGIEKLF
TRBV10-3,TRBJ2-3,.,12,ASQSGLSTDTQY
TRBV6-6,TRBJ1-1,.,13,ASSYSDTLNTEAF
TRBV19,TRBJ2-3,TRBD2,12,ASSMNSGRDTQY
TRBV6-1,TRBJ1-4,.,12,ASSGREGGEKLF
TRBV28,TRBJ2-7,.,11,ASSLSGPYEQY